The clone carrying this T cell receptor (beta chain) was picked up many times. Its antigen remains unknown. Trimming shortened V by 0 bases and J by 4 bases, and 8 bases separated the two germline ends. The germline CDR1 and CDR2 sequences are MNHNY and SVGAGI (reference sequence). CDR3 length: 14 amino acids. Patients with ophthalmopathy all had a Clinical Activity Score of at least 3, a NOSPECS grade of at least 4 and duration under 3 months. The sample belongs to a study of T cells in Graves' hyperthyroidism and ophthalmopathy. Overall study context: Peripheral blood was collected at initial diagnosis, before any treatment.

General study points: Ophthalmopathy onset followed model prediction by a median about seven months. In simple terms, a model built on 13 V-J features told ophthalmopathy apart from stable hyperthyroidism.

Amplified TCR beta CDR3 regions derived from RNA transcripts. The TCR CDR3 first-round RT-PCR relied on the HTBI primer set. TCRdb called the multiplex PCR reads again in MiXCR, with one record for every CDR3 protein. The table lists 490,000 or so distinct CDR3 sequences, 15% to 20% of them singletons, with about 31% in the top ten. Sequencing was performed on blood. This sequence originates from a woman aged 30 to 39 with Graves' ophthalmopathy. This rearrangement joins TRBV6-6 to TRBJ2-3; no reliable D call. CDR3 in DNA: TGTGCCAGCAGTTACTCTTACGGCGCAGATACGCAGTATTTT. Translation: CASSYSYGADTQYF.